The sequence of this TCR beta chain was determined in a study of blood T cell repertoires in COVID-19. Study-wide background: Specimens from acute and convalescent COVID-19 originated in the United States, Italy and Spain. PBMCs, B-cell-depleted T cells, or T cells were the source of the cDNA or gDNA that made up the material.

The CDR3 covers 12 residues. CDR1 and CDR2 (germline): SGHDT, YYEEEE. The V end lost 3 bases, the J end lost 8 bases, and 11 bases lay between the germline ends. Per the authors' pipeline: By means of reference gene primer amplification, nucleated cell counts were estimated. Profiled with immunoSEQ multiplex PCR; TCRdb holds only in-frame clones, not every one. From that table come the V and J calls and clone size; the DNA was used to work out D and trimming. In the table there are tens of thousands of clones, around 86% of which are singletons. Sequencing was carried out using peripheral blood. This TCR came from a man aged 40-50 years with COVID-19, enrolled during active disease. The gene calls are TRBV5-6 and TRBJ1-2; D not certain. The DNA of the CDR3 is TGTGCCAGCAGCTCAGACACGTCCGGCTACACCTTC. It is translated as CASSSDTSGYTF.